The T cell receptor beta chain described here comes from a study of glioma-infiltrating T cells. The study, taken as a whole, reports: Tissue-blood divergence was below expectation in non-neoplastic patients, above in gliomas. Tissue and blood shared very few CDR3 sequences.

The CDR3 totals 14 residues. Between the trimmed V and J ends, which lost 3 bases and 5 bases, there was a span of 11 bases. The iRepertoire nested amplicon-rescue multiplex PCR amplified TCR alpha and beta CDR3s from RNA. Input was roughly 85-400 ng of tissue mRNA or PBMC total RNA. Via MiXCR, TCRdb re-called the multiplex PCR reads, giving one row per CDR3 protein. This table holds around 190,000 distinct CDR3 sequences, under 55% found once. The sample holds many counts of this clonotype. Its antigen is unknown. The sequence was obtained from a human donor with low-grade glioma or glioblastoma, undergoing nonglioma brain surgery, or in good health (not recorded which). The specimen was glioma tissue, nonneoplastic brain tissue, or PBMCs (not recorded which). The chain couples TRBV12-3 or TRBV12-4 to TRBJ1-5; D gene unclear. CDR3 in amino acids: CASSLNSLYQPQHF. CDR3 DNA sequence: TGTGCCAGCAGTTTGAACAGCTTGTATCAGCCCCAGCATTTT.